Included here is one T cell receptor (beta chain) sequence, with context. The record originates from a study of shared clonotypes between healthy human individuals. CDR3 length: 11 residues. Germline CDR1 SNHLY, CDR2 FYNNEI. V was pared by 5 bases and J by 8 bases, with 9 bases between. Here immunoSEQ multiplex PCR was the method, and the copy in TCRdb shows in-frame clones only, minus some. The table records 170,000 or so clones, approximately 70% of them present only once. This sequence originates from a man aged 30 to 39 in good health. Sequences were obtained from memory CD4+ T cells sorted from blood. Subset meaning: CD45RA-negative fraction. V is TRBV2 and J is TRBJ1-1; D is possibly TRBD1 (6 bases). This CDR3 reads CASSSDREAFF. The CDR3 region has the DNA TGTGCCAGCAGTTCGGACAGAGAAGCTTTCTTT.